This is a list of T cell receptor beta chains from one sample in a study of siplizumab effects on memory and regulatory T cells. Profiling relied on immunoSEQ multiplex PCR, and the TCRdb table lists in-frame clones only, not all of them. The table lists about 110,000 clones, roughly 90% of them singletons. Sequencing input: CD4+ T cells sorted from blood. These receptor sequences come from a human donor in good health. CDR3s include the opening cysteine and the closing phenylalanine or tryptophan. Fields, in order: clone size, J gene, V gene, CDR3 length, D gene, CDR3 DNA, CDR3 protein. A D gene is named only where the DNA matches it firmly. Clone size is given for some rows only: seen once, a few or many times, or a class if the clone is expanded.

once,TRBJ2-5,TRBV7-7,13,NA,TGTGCCAGCAGCCAAGACCTCGCGCAGACCCAGTACTTC,CASSQDLAQTQYF
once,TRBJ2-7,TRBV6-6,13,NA,TGTGCCAGCAGTGTCCCGGAGGGCTACGAGCAGTACTTC,CASSVPEGYEQYF
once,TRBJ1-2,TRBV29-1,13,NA,TGCAGCGTTGTACCGGGACCCAACTATGGCTACACCTTC,CSVVPGPNYGYTF
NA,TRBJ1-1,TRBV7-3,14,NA,TGTGCCAGCAGCTTAAGGGCAGGGCGGACTGAAGCTTTCTTT,CASSLRAGRTEAFF
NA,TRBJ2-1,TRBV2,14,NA,TGTGCCAGCAGGAAACAGGGCCGGGGCAATGAGCAGTTCTTC,CASRKQGRGNEQFF
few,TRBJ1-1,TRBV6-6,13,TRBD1,TGTGCCAGCAGTTCCACAGGGGGAACTGAAGCTTTCTTT,CASSSTGGTEAFF
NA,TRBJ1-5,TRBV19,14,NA,TGTGCCACACAACAGGGTATCAGCAATCAGCCCCAGCATTTT,CATQQGISNQPQHF
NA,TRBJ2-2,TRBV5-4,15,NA,TGTGCCAGCAGCTTGGATCTCACGAACACCGGGGAGCTGTTTTTT,CASSLDLTNTGELFF
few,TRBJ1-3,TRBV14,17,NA,TGTGCCAGCAGCCCTTTATGGCAGGGGAAAACTGGAAACACCATATATTTT,CASSPLWQGKTGNTIYF
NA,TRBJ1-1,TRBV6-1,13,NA,TGTGCCAGCAGTGGCTGGCCGAACACTGAAGCTTTCTTT,CASSGWPNTEAFF
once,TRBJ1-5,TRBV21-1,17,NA,TGTGCCAGCAGCAAAGCACGTAGGACAGGGGGCGATCAGCCCCAGCATTTT,CASSKARRTGGDQPQHF
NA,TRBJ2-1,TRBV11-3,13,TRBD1,TGTGCCAGCAGCCGGGACAGTTACAATGAGCAGTTCTTC,CASSRDSYNEQFF
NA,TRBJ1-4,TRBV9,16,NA,TGTGCCAGCAGCGTAGCGGACGGGTCGCTTTATGAAAAACTGTTTTTT,CASSVADGSLYEKLFF
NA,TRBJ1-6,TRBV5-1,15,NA,TGCGCCAGCAGCTTGGCAGGTTCCCATAATTCACCCCTCCACTTT,CASSLAGSHNSPLHF
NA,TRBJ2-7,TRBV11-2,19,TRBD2,TGTGCCAGCAGCTTAGATAAGTTCCGTAAACTAGCGGCAACCTACGAGCAGTACTTC,CASSLDKFRKLAATYEQYF
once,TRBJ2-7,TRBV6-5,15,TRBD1,TGTGCCAGCAGTTGGGGACAGGTGGGGTTCTACGAGCAGTACTTC,CASSWGQVGFYEQYF
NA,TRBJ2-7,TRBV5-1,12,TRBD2,TGCGCCAGCAGCTTTACTAGCGGCGAGCAGTACTTC,CASSFTSGEQYF
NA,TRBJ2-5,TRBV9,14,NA,TGTGCCAGCAGCGTAGGGCGGCGCCAAGAGACCCAGTACTTC,CASSVGRRQETQYF
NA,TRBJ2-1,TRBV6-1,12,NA,TGTGCCAGCAGTGAATACGCCCCGTCGGGGTTCTTC,CASSEYAPSGFF
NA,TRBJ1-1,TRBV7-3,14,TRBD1,TGTGCCAGCAGCGCTAGACAGGGGGACACTGAAGCTTTCTTT,CASSARQGDTEAFF
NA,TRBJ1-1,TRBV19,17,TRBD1,TGTGCCAGTACCCTACGGAGCAGGGGGCTAGGGAACACTGAAGCTTTCTTT,CASTLRSRGLGNTEAFF
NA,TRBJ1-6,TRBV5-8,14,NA,TGTGCCAGCAGCTTCCCCCGGGGGGGTTCACCCCTCCACTTT,CASSFPRGGSPLHF
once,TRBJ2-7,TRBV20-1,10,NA,TGCAGTGCTAGCGCCGAAGAGCAGTACTTC,CSASAEEQYF